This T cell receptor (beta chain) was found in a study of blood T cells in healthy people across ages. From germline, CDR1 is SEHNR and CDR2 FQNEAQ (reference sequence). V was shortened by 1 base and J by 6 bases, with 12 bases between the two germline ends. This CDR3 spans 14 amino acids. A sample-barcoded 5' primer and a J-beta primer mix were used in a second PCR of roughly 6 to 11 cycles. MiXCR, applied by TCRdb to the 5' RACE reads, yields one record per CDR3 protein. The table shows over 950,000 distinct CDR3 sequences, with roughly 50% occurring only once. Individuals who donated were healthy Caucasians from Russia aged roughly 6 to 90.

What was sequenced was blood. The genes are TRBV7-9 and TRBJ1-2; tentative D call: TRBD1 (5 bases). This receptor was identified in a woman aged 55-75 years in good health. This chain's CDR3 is CASSLDLGLNGYTF. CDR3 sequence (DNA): TGTGCCAGCAGCTTAGATCTGGGACTCAATGGCTACACCTTC.